A single sample gave rise to the 23 T cell receptor beta chains below, sequenced in a study of T cell repertoires in cytomegalovirus infection. TCRdb recomputed calls from the reads with MiXCR, one row per CDR3 protein. The sample includes about 740,000 distinct CDR3 sequences, 35% seen only once; the top ten take 2.5% to 3.5%. Sequenced: PBMCs. These receptors all come from a human donor in good health (CMV status not recorded). Some clones in this sample may be carry-over from other donors' samples.

A few counts support this clonotype. The chain has TRBV10-3 and TRBJ1-6, with D possibly TRBD1 on 6 matching bases. Germline V gene sequence: CDR1 ENHRY, CDR2 SYGVKD. The CDR3 contains 14 residues. V lost 8 bases, J lost 5 bases, and 13 bases lay in between. The CDR3 loop reads CAIGGTPDNSPLHF. In DNA form, the CDR3 reads TGTGCCATCGGCGGGACACCGGATAATTCACCCCTCCACTTT.

This clonotype was observed a handful of times. This chain links TRBV2 with TRBJ2-2; 7 positions agree with TRBD1. The CDR3 spans 14 residues. V shed 6 bases and J 4 bases; nucleotides not matched to a gene: 5. Germline lookup yields CDR1 SNHLY and CDR2 FYNNEI. CDR3: CASRPGQPTGELFF. CDR3 DNA sequence: TGTGCCAGCAGGCCGGGACAGCCCACCGGGGAGCTGTTTTTT.

This clonotype appeared a few times. The chain has TRBV7-9 and TRBJ2-1; D might be TRBD2 (5 bases). Germline values: CDR1 SEHNR, CDR2 FQNEAQ (reference sequence). This CDR3 has 12 amino acids. Between the trimmed V and J ends, which lost 0 bases and 8 bases, there was a span of 5 bases. CDR3 sequence (DNA): TGTGCCAGCAGCTTAGCGCGGGATGAGCAGTTCTTC. Protein sequence: CASSLARDEQFF. Drawing the rest from reference TRBV7-9 and TRBJ2-1, the complete variable domain is DTGVSQNPRHKITKRGQNVTFRCDPISEHNRLYWYRQTLGQGPEFLTYFQNEAQLEKSRLLSDRFSAERPKGSFSTLEIQRTEQGDSAMYLCASSLARDEQFFGPGTRLTVL.

Of note for this clonotype: Possible read error: a much larger clone is one base away. This chain joins TRBV5-6 and TRBJ2-7; 7 bases fit TRBD1. The CDR3 is 16 residues long. V trimming: 2 bases; J trimming: 1 base; junction bases outside the gene matches: 9. Germline values: CDR1 SGHDT, CDR2 YYEEEE. CDR3: CASSFNTETGSYEQYF. The CDR3 DNA reads TGTGCCAGCAGCTTTAATACCGAGACAGGGTCCTACGAGCAGTACTTC.

This clonotype was detected ten times or more. The DNA of the CDR3 is TGTGCCAGCAGTTTATTTGGATACTCCTACGAGCAGTACTTC. Translated, it gives CASSLFGYSYEQYF. V gene TRBV28 combines with J gene TRBJ2-7, with D unresolved. This CDR3 contains 14 residues. V lost 1 base and J 0 bases, leaving 7 bases between the germline ends. CDR1 and CDR2 from the germline V gene are MDHEN and SYDVKM.

About this clonotype itself: A much larger clonotype is one base distant, so this may be a read error. Because it lacks the conserved phenylalanine or tryptophan at the end, this CDR3 is likely a read error. This chain joins TRBV7-6 and TRBJ2-7; D is ambiguous. Germline CDR1 and CDR2: SGHVS and FNYEAQ. The CDR3 has 11 amino acids. Trimming cost V 1 base and J 5 bases, with 3 bases left between them. The chain's CDR3 is CASSLDHEQYS. CDR3 coding DNA: TGTGCCAGCAGCTTAGACCACGAGCAGTACTCC.

The chain links TRBV6-5 to TRBJ1-5; D ambiguous. The V gene's germline CDR1 is MNHEY and CDR2 SVGAGI. The CDR3 consists of 15 residues. Trimming shortened V by 5 bases and J by 0 bases, and 11 bases separated the two germline ends. The CDR3 nucleotides read TGTGCCAGCAGTCACCGATCCGATAGCAATCAGCCCCAGCATTTT. Translating gives CASSHRSDSNQPQHF.

There are a few counts of this clonotype. V usage is TRBV28 and J usage is TRBJ1-3; 8 positions agree with TRBD1. This CDR3 comprises 16 residues. The ends lost 6 bases at V and 0 bases at J; junction bases unmatched: 7. In germline, CDR1 is MDHEN, CDR2 SYDVKM. The CDR3 reads CASSGQGLSSGNTIYF. Written as DNA, the CDR3 is TGTGCCAGCAGCGGACAGGGCCTCAGCTCTGGAAACACCATATATTTT.

This clonotype appeared a few times. This chain connects TRBV11-1 to TRBJ2-1; possible D gene TRBD1, 6 bases. This CDR3 has 16 residues. Per the germline V gene, CDR1 is SGHAT and CDR2 is FQDESV (reference sequence). V was shortened by 3 bases and J by 0 bases, with 12 bases between the two germline ends. The CDR3 nucleotides are TGTGCCAGCAGCTTCCAGGGGTCCCTCTCCTACAATGAGCAGTTCTTC. It is translated as CASSFQGSLSYNEQFF. Drawing the rest from reference TRBV11-1 and TRBJ2-1, the complete variable domain is EAEVAQSPRYKITEKSQAVAFWCDPISGHATLYWYRQILGQGPELLVQFQDESVVDDSQLPKDRFSAERLKGVDSTLKIQPAELGDSAMYLCASSFQGSLSYNEQFFGPGTRLTVL.

The V and J genes are TRBV2 and TRBJ1-2; D perhaps matches TRBD1 (6 bases). The germline gives CDR1 SNHLY, CDR2 FYNNEI. The CDR3 has 13 residues. Between the trimmed V and J ends, which lost 4 bases and 8 bases, there was a span of 14 bases. Here the CDR3 reads CASSAQGGQGYTF. CDR3 sequence (DNA): TGTGCCAGCAGTGCACAGGGAGGTCAGGGCTACACCTTC. Complete variable domain (other parts from reference TRBV2 and TRBJ1-2): EPEVTQTPSHQVTQMGQEVILRCVPISNHLYFYWYRQILGQKVEFLVSFYNNEISEKSEIFDDQFSVERPDGSNFTLKIRSTKLEDSAMYFCASSAQGGQGYTFGSGTRLTVV.

The sample holds a few counts of this clonotype. V gene TRBV7-8 combines with J gene TRBJ1-2; 9 bases match TRBD1. CDR3 length: 16 amino acids. Trimming took 0 bases from V and 8 from J; bases not matched to a gene: 10. Germline CDR1 and CDR2: SGHVS and FQNEAQ. Here the CDR3 reads CASSLAPDRGLGGYTF. DNA for the CDR3: TGTGCCAGCAGCTTAGCTCCGGACAGGGGATTGGGAGGCTACACCTTC.

The chain joins TRBV4-1 to TRBJ1-3; perhaps TRBD1 as D (6 bases). The CDR3 extends over 17 amino acids. V was cut by 0 bases and J by 3 bases, with 15 bases left in between. CDR1 is MGHRA, CDR2 YSYEKL, per germline. The CDR3 here is CASSQERFRGSGNTIYF. The DNA for the CDR3 is TGCGCCAGCAGCCAAGAAAGGTTCAGGGGCAGTGGAAACACCATATATTTT.

Note on this clonotype: Germline and junction disagree at one end, which may indicate a read error. This rearrangement joins TRBV6-2 or TRBV6-3 to TRBJ2-7; D is possibly TRBD1 (6 bases). In germline, CDR1 is MNHEY, CDR2 SVGEGT. The CDR3 totals 16 residues. In DNA, the CDR3 is TGTGCCAGCAGTTACGGGACAACCTATGGGTCCTACGAGCGGTACTTC. Its translation: CASSYGTTYGSYERYF.

The V gene is TRBV7-6, the J gene TRBJ2-2, with no clear D. This CDR3 contains 14 residues. Germline CDR1 and CDR2: SGHVS and FNYEAQ. With 1 base removed from V and 5 bases from J, the gap between germline ends came to 8 bases. The CDR3 protein is CASSLVEGTGELFF. DNA for the CDR3: TGTGCCAGCAGCTTAGTCGAAGGAACCGGGGAGCTGTTTTTT.

This chain links TRBV5-5 with TRBJ2-2; unclear D gene. Germline CDR1 SGHKS, CDR2 YYEKEE (reference sequence). The V end was cut by 3 bases, the J end by 9 bases, with 12 bases between. This CDR3 is 13 amino acids long. The CDR3 region is CASSSDPSRELFF. In nucleotides, the CDR3 is TGTGCCAGCAGCTCAGACCCGTCCAGGGAGCTGTTTTTT.

The V call is TRBV5-6, the J call TRBJ2-3; no clear D gene. The CDR3 runs 16 residues. V lost 5 bases and J 6 bases, leaving 22 bases between the germline ends. Looked up from germline, CDR1 is SGHDT and CDR2 is YYEEEE. The CDR3 DNA is TGTGCCAGCAGTTTTTCGACCCGGAAAATCCCGGATACGCAGTATTTT. Protein: CASSFSTRKIPDTQYF.

The genes are TRBV28 and TRBJ2-5; D is unclear. The germline V and J ends were trimmed by 2 bases and 1 base, with 8 bases remaining between them. Germline CDR1 is MDHEN and CDR2 is SYDVKM. This CDR3 is built from 14 residues. The CDR3 loop reads CASSLTQFQETQYF. The CDR3 DNA follows: TGTGCCAGCAGTTTAACGCAATTCCAAGAGACCCAGTACTTC.

This clonotype was seen more than once but under ten times. The J gene is TRBJ1-1, the V gene TRBV4-2; D is ambiguous. The length of the CDR3 is 15 residues. Trimming pared 0 bases from V and 0 bases from J, leaving 8 bases between. Germline V gene sequence: CDR1 LGHNA, CDR2 YNFKEQ. CDR3 residues: CASSQEVIVNTEAFF. In DNA form, the CDR3 reads TGTGCCAGCAGCCAAGAGGTCATAGTGAACACTGAAGCTTTCTTT.

This clonotype has more than one count but fewer than ten. The chain is built from TRBV7-3 and TRBJ2-5; D is possibly TRBD2 (5 bases). Germline assignment: CDR1 SGHTA and CDR2 FQGTGA. This CDR3 is built from 14 residues. The germline V and J ends were trimmed by 5 bases and 2 bases, with 12 bases remaining between them. As DNA, the CDR3 is TGTGCCAGCAGCCCGTCGGGGTCTCAAGAGACCCAGTACTTC. This codes for CASSPSGSQETQYF. The full variable domain, completed using reference TRBV7-3 and TRBJ2-5, is GAGVSQTPSNKVTEKGKYVELRCDPISGHTALYWYRQSLGQGPEFLIYFQGTGAADDSGLPNDRFFAVRPEGSVSTLKIQRTERGDSAVYLCASSPSGSQETQYFGPGTRLLVL.

This clonotype was recorded many times. The rearrangement joins TRBV7-2 to TRBJ2-3; D possibly corresponds to TRBD2 (6 bases). V lost 5 bases, J lost 3 bases, and 18 bases lay in between. The CDR3 totals 16 residues. Germline V gene lookup returns CDR1 SGHTA and CDR2 FQGNSA. CDR3 protein: CASSPFQGGDTDTQYF. The CDR3 DNA sequence: TGTGCCAGCAGCCCATTCCAGGGAGGAGATACAGATACGCAGTATTTT.

Only a few counts were recorded for this clonotype. V is TRBV11-2 and J is TRBJ1-5, with D unresolved. The CDR3 extends over 15 amino acids. Trimming stripped 0 bases from V and 0 bases from J, with 6 bases between. Germline CDR1 is SGHAT and CDR2 is FQNNGV. DNA of the CDR3: TGTGCCAGCAGCTTAGACCCCTATAGCAATCAGCCCCAGCATTTT. Translating gives CASSLDPYSNQPQHF.

The sample holds one count of this clonotype. The genes are TRBV24-1 and TRBJ1-1, with D perhaps matching TRBD1 (5 bases). The CDR3 runs 13 residues. Germline V gene lookup returns CDR1 KGHDR and CDR2 SFDVKD. Trimming took off 5 bases at V and 5 bases at J, with 11 bases between the two ends. The CDR3 DNA reads as TGTGCCACCAGTGTCGGGGGTGAAACTGAAGCTTTCTTT. Protein: CATSVGGETEAFF.

Regarding this clonotype: A read error may be the cause here, since a much bigger clone is one base away. The chain couples TRBV7-9 to TRBJ2-7; D possibly corresponds to TRBD1 (5 bases). The CDR3 extends over 13 amino acids. Germline values: CDR1 SEHNR, CDR2 FQNEAQ (reference sequence). This CDR3 is CASSKDNSYEKYF. In DNA, the CDR3 is TGTGCCAGCAGTAAGGACAACTCCTACGAGAAGTACTTC.